These 19 T cell receptor beta chains originate from one sample sequenced in a study of blood T cell repertoires in COVID-19 (dated by TCRdb to about 2020). The protocol used for the library was the immunoSEQ multiplex PCR assay. TCRdb re-hosts the immuneACCESS table, in-frame sequences only. Its copies lack some clones; in the studies checked, an unresolved V gene accounts for under half of them, and the cause for the rest is not known. The sample records some 210,000 clones, 80% of which are singletons. The biggest ten clones account for roughly 4.5% of the sample. Sequencing was carried out using PBMCs or T cells enriched from blood (not recorded which). The source of these receptors is a man aged 30 to 45 with acute COVID-19.

The rearrangement links TRBV2 to TRBJ2-7, with D unclear. Germline CDR1 is SNHLY and CDR2 is FYNNEI. CDR3 length equals 12 residues. V dropped 2 bases and J dropped 6 bases, with 8 bases sitting between them. CDR3 in DNA: TGTGCCAGCAGTGAATTGGGCCGCGAGCAGTACTTC. Residues: CASSELGREQYF.

J is TRBJ1-1 and V is TRBV6-5, with 8 bases fitting TRBD1. The CDR3 has 14 amino acids. CDR1 is MNHEY, CDR2 SVGAGI, per germline. The trim removed 7 bases at V and 5 bases at J, leaving 9 bases unmatched. In DNA, the CDR3 is TGTGCCAGCACAAGGACAGGGAGAGAGACTGAAGCTTTCTTT. It is translated as CASTRTGRETEAFF.

V is TRBV9 and J is TRBJ2-3; a possible D gene is TRBD2 (6 bases). Germline V CDR1 and CDR2: SGDLS, YYNGEE. The CDR3 extends over 14 amino acids. V lost 3 bases and J lost 3, with 11 bases in between. CDR3 nucleotides: TGTGCCAGCAGCGGACTAGGGGTGACAGATACGCAGTATTTT. As protein: CASSGLGVTDTQYF.

This chain joins TRBV7-3 and TRBJ2-5; TRBD1 might be the D (5 bases). From germline, CDR1 is SGHTA and CDR2 FQGTGA. This CDR3 is 14 amino acids long. Between the trimmed V and J ends, which lost 6 bases and 4 bases, there was a span of 15 bases. In nucleotides, the CDR3 is TGTGCCAGCAGAAATCCAGGGATGGGAGAGACCCAGTACTTC. Translating gives CASRNPGMGETQYF.

V usage is TRBV5-1 and J usage is TRBJ2-5; the D gene is possibly TRBD2 (7 bases). Trimming stripped 2 bases from V and 5 bases from J, with 16 bases between. The V gene's germline CDR1 is SGHRS and CDR2 YFSETQ. The CDR3 covers 15 residues. The CDR3 here is CASSLMPGGQETQYF. The CDR3 DNA reads TGCGCCAGCAGCTTAATGCCGGGGGGCCAGGAGACCCAGTACTTC.

The chain has TRBV29-1 and TRBJ2-3, with 9 nucleotides matching TRBD2. CDR1 SQVTM and CDR2 ANQGSEA come from the germline V gene. After removal of 3 bases from V and 9 bases from J, the junction contained 13 bases not matched to a gene. The length of the CDR3 is 15 residues. The CDR3 spells CSVESGRGGKDTQYF. The CDR3 nucleotides are TGCAGCGTTGAGTCGGGGCGGGGGGGCAAAGACACGCAGTATTTT.

The genes are TRBV27 and TRBJ1-5, with 10 bases identical to TRBD1. The CDR3 has 15 residues. J lost 4 bases, V lost 6 bases, and 6 bases had no gene match. CDR1 and CDR2 (germline): MNHEY, SMNVEV (reference sequence). DNA for the CDR3: TGTGCCAGCAGGTGGGGGACAGGGGAAAATCAGCCCCAGCATTTT. It codes for CASRWGTGENQPQHF.

This clone was picked up a small number of times. At one of its ends the junction is not consistent with the germline gene, which may arise from a read error. The chain uses TRBV2 and TRBJ1-6; D is perhaps TRBD1 (5 bases). This CDR3 spans 14 amino acids. Germline V gene lookup returns CDR1 SNHLY and CDR2 FYNNEI. CDR3 sequence reads: CASSEDRVRSPLHF. The CDR3, as DNA: TGTGCCAGCAGCGAAGACAGAGTCCGCTCACCCCTCCACTTT.

This chain uses TRBV6-5 with TRBJ2-2; D might be TRBD2 (5 bases). The V end lost 6 bases, the J end lost 5 bases, and 16 bases lay between the germline ends. The germline gives CDR1 MNHEY, CDR2 SVGAGI. This CDR3 comprises 15 residues. The CDR3 region has the DNA TGTGCCAGCAGCCCCGGGATACTTCCGACCGGGGAGCTGTTTTTT. This sequence encodes CASSPGILPTGELFF.

The chain has TRBV6-5 and TRBJ1-3, with 8 bases that match TRBD1. The V and J ends lost 5 bases and 0 bases, in that order; junction bases with no gene match: 3. The CDR3 is made up of 15 amino acids. CDR1 is MNHEY and CDR2 is SVGAGI in the germline V gene. CDR3 sequence reads: CASSIDRGSGNTIYF. The CDR3 nucleotides read TGTGCCAGCAGTATCGACAGGGGCTCTGGAAACACCATATATTTT.

V gene TRBV6-5 combines with J gene TRBJ2-3, with D uncertain. The CDR3 contains 11 residues. Per the germline V gene, CDR1 is MNHEY and CDR2 is SVGAGI. V dropped 5 bases and J dropped 14 bases, with 14 bases sitting between them. The DNA of the CDR3 is TGTGCCAGCAGTCGCGACCAGGAATGGTATTTT. Its protein product is CASSRDQEWYF.

V and J are TRBV19 and TRBJ1-1; no definite D call. Trimming removed 9 bases at V and 2 bases at J, with 7 bases between. The CDR3 runs to 11 residues. Germline CDR1 is LNHDA and CDR2 is SQIVND (reference sequence). The CDR3 is CARASNTEAFF. CDR3 sequence (DNA): TGTGCCAGAGCGAGTAACACTGAAGCTTTCTTT.

This clone has just a few counts. The rearrangement joins TRBV11-3 to TRBJ1-5, with D perhaps TRBD1 (6 bases). CDR3 length equals 17 residues. V was cut by 6 bases and J by 4 bases, with 22 bases left in between. Per the germline V gene, CDR1 is SGHNT and CDR2 is YENEEA. The CDR3 is CASSYPAGRGRNQPQHF. The CDR3 coding sequence is TGTGCCAGCAGTTACCCCGCCGGCAGGGGAAGAAATCAGCCCCAGCATTTT. Filled out from reference TRBV11-3 and TRBJ1-5, the complete variable domain reads EAGVVQSPRYKIIEKKQPVAFWCNPISGHNTLYWYLQNLGQGPELLIRYENEEAVDDSQLPKDRFSAERLKGVDSTLKIQPAELGDSAVYLCASSYPAGRGRNQPQHFGDGTRLSIL.

This clone has at least ten counts. The chain couples TRBV2 to TRBJ1-6; unclear D gene. The CDR3 is made up of 12 amino acids. CDR1 and CDR2 from the germline V gene are SNHLY and FYNNEI. Trimming left V 5 bases short and J 6 bases short, with 5 bases between. The CDR3 DNA reads as TGTGCCAGCAGTTACAGTAATTCACCCCTCCACTTT. Translated, it gives CASSYSNSPLHF.

The rearrangement links TRBV27 to TRBJ2-1; TRBD2 matches at 7 bases. V dropped 6 bases and J dropped 12; count of bases not matched to a gene: 20. CDR1 is MNHEY, CDR2 SMNVEV, per germline (reference sequence). The CDR3 covers 16 residues. In DNA form, the CDR3 reads TGTGCCAGCAGGCGGAGCGGGGAAGGGATCTTAGGAGGGCAGTTCTTC. Its translation: CASRRSGEGILGGQFF.

This chain links TRBV6-6 with TRBJ1-6; D gene unclear. Germline V gene data show CDR1 as MNHNY and CDR2 as SVGAGI (reference sequence). The CDR3 is 14 residues long. V lost 6 bases and J lost 3, with 9 bases in between. The CDR3: CASSPGSYNSPLHF. The DNA of the CDR3 is TGTGCCAGCAGCCCTGGCAGCTATAATTCACCCCTCCACTTT.

V is TRBV6-6 and J is TRBJ2-5, with TRBD2 as a possible D gene (6 bases). From germline, CDR1 is MNHNY and CDR2 SVGAGI (reference sequence). V lost 3 bases and J 5 bases, leaving 13 bases between the germline ends. This CDR3 has 14 residues. The CDR3, as DNA: TGTGCCAGCAGTTATCCTGAGGCGGGGGAGACCCAGTACTTC. Its translation is CASSYPEAGETQYF.

This sequence joins TRBV7-6 and TRBJ2-3; 10 bases match TRBD2. V trimming: 1 base; J trimming: 0 bases; junction bases outside the gene matches: 13. The CDR3 is 20 residues long. The germline V gene encodes CDR1 SGHVS and CDR2 FNYEAQ. CDR3 in DNA: TGTGCCAGCAGCTTAGAACCCATTAGCGGGGGGCCTTCTAGCACAGATACGCAGTATTTT. It is translated as CASSLEPISGGPSSTDTQYF. Supplemented by reference TRBV7-6 and TRBJ2-3, the full variable domain reads GAGVSQSPRYKVTKRGQDVALRCDPISGHVSLYWYRQALGQGPEFLTYFNYEAQQDKSGLPNDRFSAERPEGSISTLTIQRTEQRDSAMYRCASSLEPISGGPSSTDTQYFGPGTRLTVL.

The V and J genes are TRBV19 and TRBJ1-5, with 12 nucleotides matching TRBD1. Unmatched junction bases numbered 3, after V lost 1 base and J lost 5 bases. This CDR3 has 16 amino acids. In germline, CDR1 is LNHDA, CDR2 SQIVND (reference sequence). The CDR3 region has the DNA TGTGCCAGTAGTATAGTCGGGACAGGGGGCGATCAGCCCCAGCATTTT. It codes for CASSIVGTGGDQPQHF.